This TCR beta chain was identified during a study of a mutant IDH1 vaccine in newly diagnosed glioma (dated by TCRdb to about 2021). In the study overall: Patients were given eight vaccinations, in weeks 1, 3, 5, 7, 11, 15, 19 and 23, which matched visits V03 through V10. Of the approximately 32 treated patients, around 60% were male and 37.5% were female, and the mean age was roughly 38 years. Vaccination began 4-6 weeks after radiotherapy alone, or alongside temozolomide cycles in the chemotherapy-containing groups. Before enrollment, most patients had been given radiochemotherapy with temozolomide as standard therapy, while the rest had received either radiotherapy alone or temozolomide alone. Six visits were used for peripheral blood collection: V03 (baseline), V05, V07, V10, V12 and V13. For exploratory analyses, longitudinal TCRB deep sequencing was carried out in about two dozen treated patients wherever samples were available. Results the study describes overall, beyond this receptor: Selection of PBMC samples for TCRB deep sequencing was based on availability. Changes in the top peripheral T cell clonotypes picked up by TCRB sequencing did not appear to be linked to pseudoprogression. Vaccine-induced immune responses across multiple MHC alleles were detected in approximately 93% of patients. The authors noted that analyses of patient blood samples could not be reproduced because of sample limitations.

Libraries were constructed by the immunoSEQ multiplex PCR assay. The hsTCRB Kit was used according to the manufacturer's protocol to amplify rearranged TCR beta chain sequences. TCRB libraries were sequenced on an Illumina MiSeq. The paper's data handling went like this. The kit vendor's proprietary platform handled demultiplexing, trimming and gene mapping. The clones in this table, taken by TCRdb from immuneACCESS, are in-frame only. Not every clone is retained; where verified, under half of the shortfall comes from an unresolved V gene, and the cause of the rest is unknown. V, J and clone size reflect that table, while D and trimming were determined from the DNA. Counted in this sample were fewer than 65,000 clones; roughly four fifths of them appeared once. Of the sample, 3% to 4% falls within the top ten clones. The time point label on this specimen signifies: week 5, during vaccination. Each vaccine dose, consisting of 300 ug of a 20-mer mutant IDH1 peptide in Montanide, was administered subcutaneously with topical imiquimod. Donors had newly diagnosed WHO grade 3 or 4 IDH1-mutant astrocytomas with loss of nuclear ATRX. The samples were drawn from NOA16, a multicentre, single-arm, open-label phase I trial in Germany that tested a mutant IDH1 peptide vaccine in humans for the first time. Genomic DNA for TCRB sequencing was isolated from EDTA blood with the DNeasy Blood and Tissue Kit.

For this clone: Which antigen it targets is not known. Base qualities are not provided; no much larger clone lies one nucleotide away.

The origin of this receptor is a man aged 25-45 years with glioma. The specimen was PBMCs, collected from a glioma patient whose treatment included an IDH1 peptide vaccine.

The CDR3 protein sequence reads: CASSSPGQHYEQYF. In nucleotides, the sequence is TGTGCCAGCAGTTCACCGGGACAACACTACGAGCAGTACTTC. Recombination linked TRBV6-6 to TRBJ2-7, with TRBD1 tentatively as D gene (6 bases match). V is shortened by 4 bases, J by 3 bases, and the region joining them spans 13 bases. The germline V gene (reference sequence) yields MNHNY for CDR1 and SVGAGI for CDR2. There are 14 amino acids in the CDR3, from cysteine to phenylalanine inclusive. The read is trimmed to its CDR3 DNA, 42 bases read in frame from base 1.